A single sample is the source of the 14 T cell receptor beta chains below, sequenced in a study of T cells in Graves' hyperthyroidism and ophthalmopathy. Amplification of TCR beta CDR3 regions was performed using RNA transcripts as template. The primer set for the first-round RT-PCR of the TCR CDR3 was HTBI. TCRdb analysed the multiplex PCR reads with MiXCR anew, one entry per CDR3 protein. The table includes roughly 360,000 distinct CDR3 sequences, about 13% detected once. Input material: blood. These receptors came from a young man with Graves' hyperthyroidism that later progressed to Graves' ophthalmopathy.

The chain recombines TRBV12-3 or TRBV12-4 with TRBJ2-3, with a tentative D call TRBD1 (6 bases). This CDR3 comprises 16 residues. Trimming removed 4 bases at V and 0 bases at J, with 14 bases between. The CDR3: CASSSRGRTSTDTQYF. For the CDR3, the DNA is TGTGCCAGCAGTTCGAGGGGGAGAACTAGCACAGATACGCAGTATTTT.

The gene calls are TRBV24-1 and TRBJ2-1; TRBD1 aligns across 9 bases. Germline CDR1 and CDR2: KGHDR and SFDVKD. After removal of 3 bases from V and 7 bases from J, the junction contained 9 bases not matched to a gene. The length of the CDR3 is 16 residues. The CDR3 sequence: CATSDPTGGVRNEQFF. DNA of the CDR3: TGTGCCACCAGTGATCCAACAGGGGGCGTAAGAAATGAGCAGTTCTTC.

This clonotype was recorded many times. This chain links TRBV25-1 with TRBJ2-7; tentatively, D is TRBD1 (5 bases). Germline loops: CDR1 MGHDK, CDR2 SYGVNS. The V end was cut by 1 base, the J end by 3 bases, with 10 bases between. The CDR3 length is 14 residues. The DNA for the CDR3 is TGTGCCAGCAGTGAATGGGGCAGGGACTACGAGCAGTACTTC. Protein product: CASSEWGRDYEQYF.

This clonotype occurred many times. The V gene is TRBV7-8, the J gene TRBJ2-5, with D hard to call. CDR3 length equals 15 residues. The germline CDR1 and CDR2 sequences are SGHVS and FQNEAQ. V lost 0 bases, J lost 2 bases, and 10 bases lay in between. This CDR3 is CASSLAADLQETQYF. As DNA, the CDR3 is TGTGCCAGCAGCTTAGCGGCAGACCTACAAGAGACCCAGTACTTC.

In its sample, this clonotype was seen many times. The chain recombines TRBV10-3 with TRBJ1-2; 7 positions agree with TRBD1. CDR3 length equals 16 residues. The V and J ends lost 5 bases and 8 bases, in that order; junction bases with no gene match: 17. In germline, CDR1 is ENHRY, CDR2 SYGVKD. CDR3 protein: CAISRQGGPLLWGYTF. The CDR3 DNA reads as TGTGCCATCAGTCGCCAGGGGGGACCCCTTCTATGGGGCTACACCTTC.

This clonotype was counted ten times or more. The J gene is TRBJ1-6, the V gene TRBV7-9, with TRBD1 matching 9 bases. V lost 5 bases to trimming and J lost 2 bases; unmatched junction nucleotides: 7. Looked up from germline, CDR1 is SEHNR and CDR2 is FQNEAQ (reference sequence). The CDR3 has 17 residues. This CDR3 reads CASSARQGGTYNSPLHF. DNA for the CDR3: TGTGCCAGCAGCGCAAGACAGGGGGGCACCTATAATTCACCCCTCCACTTT.

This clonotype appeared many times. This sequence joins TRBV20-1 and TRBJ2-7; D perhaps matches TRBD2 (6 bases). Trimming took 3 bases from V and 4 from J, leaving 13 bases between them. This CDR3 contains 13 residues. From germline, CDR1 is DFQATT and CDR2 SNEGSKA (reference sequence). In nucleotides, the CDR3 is TGCAGTGCTAGCGGCGAGGGGAGGTACGAGCAGTACTTC. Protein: CSASGEGRYEQYF.

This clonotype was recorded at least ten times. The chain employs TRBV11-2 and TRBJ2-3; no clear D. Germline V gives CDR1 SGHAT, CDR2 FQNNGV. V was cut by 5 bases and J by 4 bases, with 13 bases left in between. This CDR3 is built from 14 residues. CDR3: CASSRLVGSDTQYF. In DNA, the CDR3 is TGTGCCAGCAGCCGGTTGGTGGGCTCAGATACGCAGTATTTT.

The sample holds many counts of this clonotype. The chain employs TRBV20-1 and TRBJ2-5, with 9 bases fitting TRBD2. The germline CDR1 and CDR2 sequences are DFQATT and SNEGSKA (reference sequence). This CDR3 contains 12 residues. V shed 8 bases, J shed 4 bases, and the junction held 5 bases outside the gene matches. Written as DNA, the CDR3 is TGCAGTTTAAAGACTAGCGGAGAGACCCAGTACTTC. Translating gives CSLKTSGETQYF.

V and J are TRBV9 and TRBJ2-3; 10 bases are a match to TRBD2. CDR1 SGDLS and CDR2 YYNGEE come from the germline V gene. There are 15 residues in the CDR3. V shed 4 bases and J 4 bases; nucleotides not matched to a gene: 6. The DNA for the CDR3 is TGTGCCAGCAGCCAAGCGGGGGGGCGGGCAGATACGCAGTATTTT. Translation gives CASSQAGGRADTQYF.

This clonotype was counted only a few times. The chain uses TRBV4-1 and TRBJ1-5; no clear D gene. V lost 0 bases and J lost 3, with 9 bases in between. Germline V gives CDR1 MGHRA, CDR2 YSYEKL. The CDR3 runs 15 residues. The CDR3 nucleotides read TGCGCCAGCAGCCAAGATCCGGCGGTCAATCAGCCCCAGCATTTT. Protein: CASSQDPAVNQPQHF.

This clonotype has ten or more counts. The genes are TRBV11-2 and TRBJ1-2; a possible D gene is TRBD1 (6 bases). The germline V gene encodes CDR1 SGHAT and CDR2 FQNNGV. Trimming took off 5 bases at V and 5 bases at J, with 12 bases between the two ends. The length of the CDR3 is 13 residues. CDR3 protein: CASSPRTDYGYTF. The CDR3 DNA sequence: TGTGCCAGCAGCCCCCGGACAGATTATGGCTACACCTTC.

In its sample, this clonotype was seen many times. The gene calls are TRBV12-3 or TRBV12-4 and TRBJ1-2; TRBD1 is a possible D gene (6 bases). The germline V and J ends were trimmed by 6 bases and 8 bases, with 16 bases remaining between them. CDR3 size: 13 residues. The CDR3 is CASRRTEGEGYTF. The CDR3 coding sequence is TGTGCCAGCAGGAGAACAGAGGGGGAGGGCTACACCTTC.

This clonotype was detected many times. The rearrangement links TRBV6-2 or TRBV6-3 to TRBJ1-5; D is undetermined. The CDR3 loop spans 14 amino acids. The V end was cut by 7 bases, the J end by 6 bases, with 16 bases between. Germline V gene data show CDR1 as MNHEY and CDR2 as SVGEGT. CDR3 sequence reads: CASTRATATQPQHF. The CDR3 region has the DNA TGTGCCAGCACCCGGGCCACGGCGACTCAGCCCCAGCATTTT.